This T cell receptor beta chain comes out of a study of blood T cell repertoires in COVID-19. Study-wide context: Samples representing acute and convalescent COVID-19 were sourced from the United States, Italy and Spain. Sources were T cells, B-cell-depleted T cells, or PBMCs; the material itself was cDNA or gDNA.

In the study's own analysis: Amplified reference gene primers provided the basis for estimating nucleated cell counts. TCRdb's table, derived via immunoSEQ multiplex PCR, lists solely in-frame clones and lacks some. That table furnishes V, J and clone size, whereas the DNA furnished D and trimming. The table includes some 99,000 clones, roughly 80% detected once. The V and J ends lost 3 bases and 0 bases respectively, with 11 bases between them. CDR3 length equals 15 residues. Germline V gene lookup returns CDR1 KGHSH and CDR2 LQKENI. This sequence originates from a woman older than 75 with acute or convalescent COVID-19. This chain joins TRBV18 and TRBJ1-1; D gene uncertain. Sequencing was done on a sample of peripheral blood. Here the CDR3 reads CASSPRGDMNTEAFF. In nucleotides, the CDR3 is TGTGCCAGCTCACCCCGGGGTGACATGAACACTGAAGCTTTCTTT. Using reference TRBV18 and TRBJ1-1 for the parts outside the CDR3, the full variable domain is NAGVMQNPRHLVRRRGQEARLRCSPMKGHSHVYWYRQLPEEGLKFMVYLQKENIIDESGMPKERFSAEFPKEGPSILRIQQVVRGDSAAYFCASSPRGDMNTEAFFGQGTRLTVV.